Included here is one T cell receptor (beta chain) sequence, with context. Its specificity is unknown. In germline, CDR1 is LGHNA, CDR2 YSLEER. This CDR3 is 19 amino acids long. The V and J ends lost 0 bases and 2 bases, in that order; junction bases with no gene match: 6. These data come from a study of T-cell memory formation after mild COVID-19. Study information: The study found TCR clusters largely donor specific.

Study-level points and caveats: Later expanders leaned CD4+, whereas day 15 to 85 contracting clones were balanced CD4/CD8.

After 5'RACE with constant-segment primers, TCR alpha and TCR beta cDNA libraries carrying sample barcodes and UMIs were obtained. One entry per CDR3 protein results from TCRdb running MiXCR on the 5' RACE reads. The data contain around 390,000 distinct CDR3 sequences, approximately 15% of them singletons. V gene TRBV4-3 combines with J gene TRBJ2-6, with TRBD2 matching over 11 bases. This TCR was sampled from a man between 18 and 29 years old who had mild COVID-19 (a few samples of this study predate the infection). Cell type and time point are not known. The sample was PBMCs or a T cell subset sorted from them (not recorded which). The CDR3: CASSQDPTSGGAGANVLTF. The CDR3 nucleotides are TGCGCCAGCAGCCAAGATCCTACTAGCGGGGGTGCTGGGGCCAACGTCCTGACTTTC.